The 12 T cell receptor beta chains below come from one sample, sequenced in a study of shared clonotypes between healthy human individuals. Here immunoSEQ multiplex PCR was the method, and the copy in TCRdb shows in-frame clones only, minus some. Here the sample spans about 980,000 clones, about three quarters being singletons. Sequencing was performed on memory CD4+ T cells sorted from blood. The subset was: CD45RA-negative fraction. Receptors originate from a man aged 18 to 30 in good health.

The chain uses TRBV29-1 and TRBJ2-3; D is unclear. CDR1 is SQVTM, CDR2 ANQGSEA, per germline. The CDR3 has 12 amino acids. Trimming removed 3 bases at V and 4 bases at J, with 8 bases between. The DNA for the CDR3 is TGCAGCGTTGATAGGTTCGCAGATACGCAGTATTTT. Residues: CSVDRFADTQYF.

The chain carries TRBV5-4 and TRBJ1-4; 8 positions match TRBD1. This CDR3 has 15 residues. V was pared by 4 bases and J by 8 bases, with 10 bases of the junction left unmatched. Germline lookup yields CDR1 SGHNT and CDR2 YYREEE (reference sequence). DNA for the CDR3: TGTGCCAGCAGCCAAGTAGGGACAGGTGGAGAAAAACTGTTTTTT. This gives the protein CASSQVGTGGEKLFF. The variable domain in full, with the rest retrieved from reference TRBV5-4 and TRBJ1-4, is ETGVTQSPTHLIKTRGQQVTLRCSSQSGHNTVSWYQQALGQGPQFIFQYYREEENGRGNFPPRFSGLQFPNYSSELNVNALELDDSALYLCASSQVGTGGEKLFFGSGTQLSVL.

CDR3 sequence reads: CASSFQERPSIQYF. The CDR3 DNA sequence: TGTGCCAGCTCCTTTCAGGAGAGGCCTAGCATTCAGTACTTC. This sequence joins TRBV6-6 and TRBJ2-4; no firm D call. The CDR3 is 14 amino acids. Germline lookup yields CDR1 MNHNY and CDR2 SVGAGI (reference sequence). With 8 bases removed from V and 9 bases from J, the gap between germline ends came to 20 bases.

The chain has TRBV19 and TRBJ1-5; a possible D gene is TRBD1 (5 bases). The CDR3 runs to 14 residues. Germline assignment: CDR1 LNHDA and CDR2 SQIVND (reference sequence). The ends were cut back, 5 bases at V and 3 bases at J, with 11 bases in the middle. The CDR3 nucleotides are TGTGCCAGTAGTTGGGACGGAGCCAATCAGCCCCAGCATTTT. This sequence encodes CASSWDGANQPQHF.

Details on this clone: Other nucleotide sequences from this sample produce the same CDR3. V gene TRBV7-2 combines with J gene TRBJ1-5, with 8 bases identical to TRBD1. Germline values: CDR1 SGHTA, CDR2 FQGNSA. Losses at the gene ends were 4 bases for V and 7 bases for J; bases not matched to a gene: 3. This CDR3 has 13 amino acids. The CDR3, as DNA: TGTGCCAGCAGCTACAGGGGGGAACAGCCCCAGCATTTT. It encodes CASSYRGEQPQHF.

This sequence joins TRBV5-6 and TRBJ2-1; 7 positions agree with TRBD2. CDR1 and CDR2 (germline): SGHDT, YYEEEE. V was pared by 4 bases and J by 1 base, with 8 bases of the junction left unmatched. This CDR3 is 16 amino acids long. The CDR3 sequence is CASSASSGRSYNEQFF. CDR3 DNA: TGTGCCAGCAGCGCCTCTAGCGGAAGGTCCTACAATGAGCAGTTCTTC.

This clone was recorded once. The chain has TRBV19 and TRBJ2-7, with 7 nucleotides matching TRBD1. The length of the CDR3 is 14 residues. Germline CDR1 reads LNHDA; CDR2 reads SQIVND (reference sequence). V lost 7 bases and J lost 0; bases outside the gene matches: 6. The CDR3 region has the DNA TGTGCCAGTAACCAACAGGGGAGCTCCTACGAGCAGTACTTC. Protein sequence: CASNQQGSSYEQYF. Full variable domain (missing parts from reference TRBV19 and TRBJ2-7): DGGITQSPKYLFRKEGQNVTLSCEQNLNHDAMYWYRQDPGQGLRLIYYSQIVNDFQKGDIAEGYSVSREKKESFPLTVTSAQKNPTAFYLCASNQQGSSYEQYFGPGTRLTVT.

This clone was detected a few times. V is TRBV29-1 and J is TRBJ2-1; TRBD2 aligns across 9 bases. This CDR3 is built from 19 residues. After removal of 4 bases from V and 1 base from J, the junction contained 17 bases not matched to a gene. From germline, CDR1 is SQVTM and CDR2 ANQGSEA. The CDR3 loop reads CSVVGTSGPKGGSYNEQFF. CDR3 nucleotides: TGCAGCGTTGTGGGCACTAGCGGGCCGAAGGGGGGATCCTACAATGAGCAGTTCTTC.

The J gene is TRBJ1-6, the V gene TRBV6-1; TRBD1 agrees at 7 bases. The length of the CDR3 is 13 residues. From germline, CDR1 is MNHNS and CDR2 SASEGT. V gave up 6 bases and J gave up 6 bases; unmatched junction bases: 2. The CDR3 region is CASRGQLNSPLHF. The CDR3 DNA follows: TGTGCCAGCAGGGGACAGCTTAATTCACCCCTCCACTTT.

This clone has more than one count but fewer than ten. The chain links TRBV5-1 to TRBJ1-5; the D gene is possibly TRBD1 (6 bases). Between the trimmed V and J ends, which lost 0 bases and 1 base, there was a span of 8 bases. Germline V CDR1 and CDR2: SGHRS, YFSETQ. The CDR3 is 15 amino acids. Here the CDR3 reads CASSLDRASNQPQHF. The CDR3 DNA reads as TGCGCCAGCAGCTTGGACAGGGCAAGCAATCAGCCCCAGCATTTT.

This clone was counted once. In DNA, the CDR3 is TGCGCCAGCAGCCCCCTGCAGGTCCCGAACACCGGGGAGCTGTTTTTT. Amino acid sequence: CASSPLQVPNTGELFF. The chain carries TRBV5-1 and TRBJ2-2; D gene uncertain. The CDR3 extends over 16 amino acids. V lost 4 bases and J 0 bases, leaving 13 bases between the germline ends. In germline, CDR1 is SGHRS, CDR2 YFSETQ.

This chain uses TRBV11-2 with TRBJ2-2; TRBD2 might be the D (6 bases). This CDR3 comprises 15 residues. The germline V gene has CDR1 SGHAT and CDR2 FQNNGV. V lost 5 bases to trimming and J lost 4 bases, with 14 bases between them. CDR3 in amino acids: CASSQPGLITGELFF. Here the CDR3 DNA reads TGTGCCAGCAGCCAACCGGGACTCATCACCGGGGAGCTGTTTTTT.